In this sample, the clone carrying this T cell receptor (beta chain) turned up a few times. Its antigen is undetermined. This record comes from a study of cytomegalovirus exposure and HLA in healthy donors. Whole-study findings and limits: Serostatus for CMV was the only available immune exposure information.

Germline CDR1 reads MNHEY; CDR2 reads SVGAGI. The CDR3 is 14 amino acids. The V end was cut by 6 bases, the J end by 4 bases, with 15 bases between. It was with 60 Vbeta and 13 Jbeta primers that the PCR ran. The method was immunoSEQ multiplex PCR; TCRdb's version includes in-frame clones alone and lacks a portion of them. Of about 60,000 clones listed, around 70% are singletons. This chain links TRBV6-5 with TRBJ1-1; D unresolved. The sequence was collected from a woman in her sixties or seventies in good health and CMV-seropositive. Sequencing was carried out using PBMCs. The DNA for the CDR3 is TGTGCCAGCAGGATATACAGTGCGTCCACTGAAGCTTTCTTT. Translation gives CASRIYSASTEAFF.